A single sample gave rise to the 27 T cell receptor beta chains below, sequenced in a study of cytomegalovirus exposure and HLA in healthy donors. The PCR employed 60 Vbeta primers together with 13 Jbeta primers. Profiling relied on immunoSEQ multiplex PCR, and the TCRdb table lists in-frame clones only, not all of them. The table shows tens of thousands of clones, with about 80% occurring only once. The sequenced sample consisted of PBMCs. These receptor sequences come from a man aged 40-49 years in good health and CMV-seronegative.

The DNA of the CDR3 is TGTGCCAGTAGTATTTTGCGTTCCGGGGGGGCCGTAGGCTCCTACAATGAGCAGTTCTTC. This sequence encodes CASSILRSGGAVGSYNEQFF. The rearrangement uses TRBV19 and TRBJ2-1; 8 nucleotides agree with TRBD2. With V trimmed by 3 bases and J by 0 bases, 16 bases remained unmatched. CDR3 size: 20 residues. From germline, CDR1 is LNHDA and CDR2 SQIVND (reference sequence).

This clone has only a few counts. This chain's CDR3 is CASTRDSNYGYTF. The CDR3 DNA reads TGTGCCAGCACCAGGGACAGTAACTATGGCTACACCTTC. V is TRBV6-6 and J is TRBJ1-2; 7 bases agree with TRBD1. The J segment lost 1 base and the V segment lost 7 bases, leaving 3 bases of the junction unmatched. The length of the CDR3 is 13 residues. Germline values: CDR1 MNHNY, CDR2 SVGAGI (reference sequence).

This clone appeared a few times. The chain has TRBV6-5 and TRBJ1-5, with TRBD1 matching over 9 bases. The CDR3 runs 15 residues. The trim removed 2 bases at V and 11 bases at J, leaving 10 bases unmatched. From germline, CDR1 is MNHEY and CDR2 SVGAGI. For the CDR3, the DNA is TGTGCCAGCAGTTACAACAGGGGGCCGGGGGAGGCCCAGCATTTT. Amino acids: CASSYNRGPGEAQHF.

Written as DNA, the CDR3 is TGTGCCAGCAGCGTAGCGGAGGGAGGGGACTATGGCTACACCTTC. The encoded protein is CASSVAEGGDYGYTF. The chain employs TRBV9 and TRBJ1-2; maybe TRBD1 (5 bases). Per germline, CDR1 SGDLS and CDR2 YYNGEE. This CDR3 has 15 residues. V gave up 0 bases and J gave up 3 bases, with 12 bases separating them.

The rearrangement joins TRBV19 to TRBJ1-5; D is unresolved. The CDR3 consists of 15 residues. Between the trimmed V and J ends, which lost 2 bases and 3 bases, there was a span of 11 bases. The germline gives CDR1 LNHDA, CDR2 SQIVND (reference sequence). This chain's CDR3 is CASSIIGGHNQPQHF. The CDR3 DNA reads as TGTGCCAGTAGTATAATCGGCGGGCACAATCAGCCCCAGCATTTT.

This sequence joins TRBV16 and TRBJ1-1, with D possibly being TRBD1 (6 bases). V lost 2 bases and J lost 4, with 11 bases in between. CDR1 and CDR2 (germline): KGHSY, FQNENV. The CDR3 length is 14 residues. The CDR3 DNA reads as TGTGCCAGCAGCCAAGGCGGGGGCGGCACTGAAGCTTTCTTT. Its protein is CASSQGGGGTEAFF.

V usage is TRBV30 and J usage is TRBJ1-1, with 7 bases fitting TRBD1. V shed 7 bases, J shed 5 bases, and the junction held 13 bases outside the gene matches. The CDR3 runs 14 residues. Germline CDR1 GTSNPN, CDR2 SVGIG (reference sequence). The CDR3 sequence is CASATGRWWTEAFF. CDR3 coding DNA: TGTGCCTCGGCGACAGGGCGCTGGTGGACTGAAGCTTTCTTT.

The chain combines TRBV6-5 with TRBJ1-3; D might be TRBD1 (5 bases). Per the germline V gene, CDR1 is MNHEY and CDR2 is SVGAGI. The CDR3 extends over 16 amino acids. The V end lost 2 bases, the J end lost 4 bases, and 15 bases lay between the germline ends. The CDR3 bases are TGTGCCAGCAGTTACGCAGGGAGGGAAATAGGAAACACCATATATTTT. Its translation: CASSYAGREIGNTIYF.

The V gene is TRBV6-5, the J gene TRBJ1-2; 11 nucleotides agree with TRBD1. The CDR3 is 13 amino acids. The trim removed 5 bases at V and 7 bases at J, leaving 3 bases unmatched. CDR1 is MNHEY and CDR2 is SVGAGI in the germline V gene. CDR3 sequence reads: CASSGQGAPGYTF. CDR3 nucleotide sequence: TGTGCCAGCAGTGGACAGGGGGCGCCTGGCTACACCTTC.

This chain connects TRBV19 to TRBJ1-5; 7 positions match TRBD1. J was trimmed by 3 bases and V by 0 bases; bases with no gene match: 5. The CDR3 is 16 residues long. The germline V gene has CDR1 LNHDA and CDR2 SQIVND (reference sequence). The CDR3 loop reads CASSIETGWDNQPQHF. In nucleotides, the CDR3 is TGTGCCAGTAGTATAGAGACAGGGTGGGACAATCAGCCCCAGCATTTT.

The rearrangement links TRBV5-1 to TRBJ2-7; no clear D gene. This CDR3 has 13 amino acids. Trimming shortened V by 0 bases and J by 3 bases, and 7 bases separated the two germline ends. Germline CDR1 is SGHRS and CDR2 is YFSETQ. The CDR3 region has the DNA TGCGCCAGCAGCTTGGCGGCTAGCTACGAGCAGTACTTC. Its protein is CASSLAASYEQYF.

This chain uses TRBV7-9 with TRBJ1-5; tentatively, D is TRBD1 (6 bases). The V gene's germline CDR1 is SEHNR and CDR2 FQNEAQ (reference sequence). The V end lost 8 bases, the J end lost 4 bases, and 12 bases lay between the germline ends. The CDR3 spans 13 residues. CDR3 amino acids: CASLAGANQPQHF. CDR3 DNA sequence: TGTGCCAGCCTCGCGGGGGCAAATCAGCCCCAGCATTTT. Variable domain in full (rest from reference TRBV7-9 and TRBJ1-5): DTGVSQNPRHKITKRGQNVTFRCDPISEHNRLYWYRQTLGQGPEFLTYFQNEAQLEKSRLLSDRFSAERPKGSFSTLEIQRTEQGDSAMYLCASLAGANQPQHFGDGTRLSIL.

The chain has TRBV19 and TRBJ1-2; D gene unclear. The V gene lost 3 bases and the J gene lost 2 bases, with 7 bases spanning the gap. Looked up from germline, CDR1 is LNHDA and CDR2 is SQIVND (reference sequence). The CDR3 loop spans 13 amino acids. The CDR3 nucleotides are TGTGCCAGTAGTATCGCAGGAAACTATGGCTACACCTTC. Translated, it gives CASSIAGNYGYTF.

The V call is TRBV5-6, the J call TRBJ1-1; D may be TRBD1 (6 bases). This CDR3 region has 14 residues. Germline V gene lookup returns CDR1 SGHDT and CDR2 YYEEEE. With 5 bases removed from V and 1 base from J, the gap between germline ends came to 12 bases. This CDR3 reads CASRIRQANTEAFF. CDR3 in DNA: TGTGCCAGCAGGATTCGACAGGCGAACACTGAAGCTTTCTTT.

V usage is TRBV19 and J usage is TRBJ1-4; TRBD1 might be the D (6 bases). The V end lost 5 bases, the J end lost 5 bases, and 9 bases lay between the germline ends. CDR1 and CDR2 from the germline V gene are LNHDA and SQIVND (reference sequence). This CDR3 contains 13 residues. The DNA for the CDR3 is TGTGCCAGTAGTGCTACAGGGAATGAAAAACTGTTTTTT. Encoded protein: CASSATGNEKLFF. Full variable domain (outside the CDR3, taken from reference TRBV19 and TRBJ1-4): DGGITQSPKYLFRKEGQNVTLSCEQNLNHDAMYWYRQDPGQGLRLIYYSQIVNDFQKGDIAEGYSVSREKKESFPLTVTSAQKNPTAFYLCASSATGNEKLFFGSGTQLSVL.

The J gene is TRBJ2-5, the V gene TRBV6-5; 9 nucleotides align to TRBD1. The J call may be mistaken, given a closer DNA end match to TRBJ2-7. Germline V CDR1 and CDR2: MNHEY, SVGAGI. This CDR3 region has 14 residues. CDR3 sequence (DNA): TGTGCCAGCACTAGGACAGGGGCCCCCTACGAGCAGTACTTC. It specifies CASTRTGAPYEQYF.

This clone was counted once. The chain carries TRBV6-6 and TRBJ1-5; TRBD1 agrees at 7 bases. Germline loops: CDR1 MNHNY, CDR2 SVGAGI (reference sequence). With 7 bases clipped from V and 2 bases from J, the junction kept 8 bases outside the gene matches. There are 15 residues in the CDR3. DNA for the CDR3: TGTGCCAGCAACGAGGGGGCGAAGCGCAATCAGCCCCAGCATTTT. Translated, it gives CASNEGAKRNQPQHF.

This clone was found a few times. This chain joins TRBV6-5 and TRBJ1-4; D is undetermined. V shed 5 bases and J shed 4 bases, with 14 bases lying between them. Germline V gene data show CDR1 as MNHEY and CDR2 as SVGAGI. This CDR3 is built from 15 residues. In nucleotides, the CDR3 is TGTGCCAGCAGTAGGACTGGAAACCATAATGAAAAACTGTTTTTT. Translated, it gives CASSRTGNHNEKLFF.

V gene TRBV11-3 combines with J gene TRBJ1-4; 9 bases fit TRBD1. CDR3 size: 14 residues. Germline lookup yields CDR1 SGHNT and CDR2 YENEEA. Losses at the gene ends were 4 bases for V and 8 bases for J; bases not matched to a gene: 5. CDR3 nucleotides: TGTGCCAGCAGCTGGGGACAGGGCCGGGAAAAACTGTTTTTT. This encodes CASSWGQGREKLFF.

J is TRBJ1-5 and V is TRBV27; the match to TRBD1 covers 11 bases. Losses at the gene ends were 6 bases for V and 6 bases for J; bases not matched to a gene: 7. CDR3 length: 15 residues. CDR1 is MNHEY and CDR2 is SMNVEV in the germline V gene (reference sequence). The CDR3 reads CASRRTGGDSQPQHF. In nucleotides, the CDR3 is TGTGCCAGCAGGCGGACAGGGGGCGATTCTCAGCCCCAGCATTTT.

The chain employs TRBV28 and TRBJ2-7; tentative D call: TRBD2 (6 bases). The V end was cut by 3 bases, the J end by 0 bases, with 9 bases between. This CDR3 has 14 amino acids. Germline V gene sequence: CDR1 MDHEN, CDR2 SYDVKM. The CDR3 DNA follows: TGTGCCAGCAGTTTTGGGGGGAGCTCCTACGAGCAGTACGTC. Its translation is CASSFGGSSYEQYV.

About this clone: The junction differs from germline at one of its ends, possibly a read error. V and J are TRBV28 and TRBJ1-1; D is unresolved. The CDR3 extends over 15 amino acids. Germline CDR1 MDHEN, CDR2 SYDVKM. CDR3 region: CASRGGWDGVGSSVF. DNA of the CDR3: TGTGCCAGCAGAGGCGGGTGGGATGGTGTCGGTTCCTCGGTCTTT. Combining the CDR3 with reference TRBV28 and TRBJ1-1 gives the whole variable domain DVKVTQSSRYLVKRTGEKVFLECVQDMDHENMFWYRQDPGLGLRLIYFSYDVKMKEKGDIPEGYSVSREKKERFSLILESASTNQTSMYLCASRGGWDGVGSSVFGQGTRLTVV.

The chain employs TRBV11-2 and TRBJ2-7; 11 bases fit TRBD2. V lost 0 bases, J lost 0 bases, and 7 bases stayed unmatched. The length of the CDR3 is 18 residues. Germline CDR1 is SGHAT and CDR2 is FQNNGV. The CDR3 loop is CASSLESSGGFYSYEQYF. CDR3 sequence (DNA): TGTGCCAGCAGCTTAGAATCTAGCGGGGGGTTTTACTCCTACGAGCAGTACTTC.

As DNA, the CDR3 is TGTGCCAGCAGCTTTTTGGCCGGATTCGGACAGGGGACCAACTATGGCTACACCTTC. It is translated as CASSFLAGFGQGTNYGYTF. This chain connects TRBV5-4 to TRBJ1-2; 9 nucleotides align to TRBD1. The germline gives CDR1 SGHNT, CDR2 YYREEE (reference sequence). The CDR3 spans 19 residues. V trimming: 2 bases; J trimming: 2 bases; junction bases outside the gene matches: 16.

This chain connects TRBV30 to TRBJ1-1, with D perhaps TRBD1 (5 bases). In germline, CDR1 is GTSNPN, CDR2 SVGIG (reference sequence). V was trimmed by 2 bases and J by 11 bases, leaving 21 bases between them. This CDR3 is 14 amino acids long. The chain's CDR3 is CAWSLPDSGAIAFF. CDR3 in DNA: TGTGCCTGGAGTCTCCCGGATAGCGGGGCGATTGCTTTCTTT.

The chain couples TRBV7-9 to TRBJ1-2; possible D gene TRBD1, 6 bases. There are 13 residues in the CDR3. Germline CDR1 is SEHNR and CDR2 is FQNEAQ (reference sequence). Trimming stripped 5 bases from V and 7 bases from J, with 14 bases between. The CDR3 nucleotides are TGTGCCAGCAGCCCGAGACAGACAGGTGGCTACACCTTC. This gives the protein CASSPRQTGGYTF. The full variable domain, its missing parts supplied by reference TRBV7-9 and TRBJ1-2, is DTGVSQNPRHKITKRGQNVTFRCDPISEHNRLYWYRQTLGQGPEFLTYFQNEAQLEKSRLLSDRFSAERPKGSFSTLEIQRTEQGDSAMYLCASSPRQTGGYTFGSGTRLTVV.

This clone was detected a few times. The chain has TRBV6-4 and TRBJ2-7, with TRBD1 matching 8 bases. From germline, CDR1 is MRHNA and CDR2 SNTAGT. CDR3 length: 12 amino acids. J was trimmed by 2 bases and V by 10 bases; bases with no gene match: 4. The CDR3 spells CATDRAAYEQYV. CDR3 in DNA: TGTGCCACGGACAGGGCCGCCTACGAGCAGTACGTC.